The 17 T cell receptor beta chains below were found in one sample sequenced in a study of T cell repertoires in aging, cancer and after chemotherapy. Peripheral blood genomic DNA, not sorted cells or RNA, was the template. TRB rearrangements spanning V, D and J were amplified using mixed TRB-A/B primers. A single record per CDR3 protein comes from TCRdb applying MiXCR to the multiplex PCR reads. The top ten clones hold around 9% of a sample with nearly 7,500 distinct CDR3 sequences, 30% of them seen once. The sequenced sample consisted of blood. Receptor source: a human donor with a blood cancer.

By proportion, this clonotype is medium-sized. The rearrangement uses TRBV11-3 and TRBJ1-4; 7 nucleotides align to TRBD1. The CDR3 covers 13 residues. In germline, CDR1 is SGHNT, CDR2 YENEEA. Trimming took 8 bases from V and 6 from J; bases not matched to a gene: 6. The CDR3 coding sequence is TGTGCCAGCGCTAGGGGGCCCCATGAAAAACTGTTTTTT. As protein: CASARGPHEKLFF.

V usage is TRBV6-4 and J usage is TRBJ1-2, with 11 bases fitting TRBD1. Looked up from germline, CDR1 is MRHNA and CDR2 is SNTAGT. The V gene end was trimmed by 2 bases and the J gene end by 4 bases; junction bases not matched to a gene: 0. This CDR3 spans 14 amino acids. CDR3 nucleotide sequence: TGTGCCAGCAGTGACGGGACAGGGGGCTATGGCTACACCTTC. Translation: CASSDGTGGYGYTF.

V is TRBV7-9 and J is TRBJ2-5; D possibly corresponds to TRBD2 (7 bases). V was cut by 8 bases and J by 2 bases, with 18 bases left in between. The germline V gene has CDR1 SEHNR and CDR2 FQNEAQ (reference sequence). The CDR3 is 15 amino acids. The CDR3 sequence is CASGPLAGAQETQYF. CDR3 nucleotide sequence: TGTGCCAGCGGCCCCCTGGCGGGGGCACAAGAGACCCAGTACTTC.

This clonotype has only a few counts. CDR3 protein: CASSQDERGHDTQYF. CDR3 nucleotide sequence: TGCGCCAGCAGCCAAGATGAGCGGGGTCACGATACGCAGTATTTT. The rearrangement joins TRBV4-3 to TRBJ2-3; 7 nucleotides line up with TRBD2. The CDR3 covers 15 residues. Germline assignment: CDR1 LGHNA and CDR2 YSLEER. V gave up 0 bases and J gave up 6 bases; unmatched junction bases: 6.

There are a few counts of this clonotype. The chain joins TRBV12-3 or TRBV12-4 to TRBJ1-1; D call uncertain. CDR3 length: 13 residues. V lost 4 bases and J lost 1, with 7 bases in between. CDR3 nucleotide sequence: TGTGCCAGCAGTTCCACCGCGAACACTGAAGCTTTCTTT. Residues: CASSSTANTEAFF.

This clonotype qualifies as medium-sized. J is TRBJ1-2 and V is TRBV29-1, with D possibly matching TRBD1 (6 bases). The CDR3 runs 13 residues. Germline V CDR1 and CDR2: SQVTM, ANQGSEA. V was cut by 4 bases and J by 8 bases, with 17 bases left in between. The CDR3 sequence: CSVVVSAGAGYTF. The CDR3 DNA reads as TGCAGCGTTGTGGTATCGGCAGGGGCCGGCTACACCTTC.

Within the sample, this clonotype is medium-sized. The gene calls are TRBV7-6 and TRBJ2-3, with 12 bases aligning to TRBD2. The junction had 4 bases not matched to a gene; V was cut back by 4 bases and J by 2 bases. The CDR3 is 16 residues long. The V gene's germline CDR1 is SGHVS and CDR2 FNYEAQ. The CDR3 DNA is TGTGCCAGCAGCTGGACTAGCGGGGTTTCCACAGATACGCAGTATTTT. Its translation is CASSWTSGVSTDTQYF.

A word on this clonotype: This sequence may be a read error, since a much larger clone differs from it by one base. The chain links TRBV15 to TRBJ2-2, with a possible D match to TRBD2 (6 bases). Germline V lookup: CDR1 LNHNV, CDR2 YYDKDF (reference sequence). The CDR3 consists of 12 residues. The CDR3 DNA reads as TGTGCCACCAGCATGGGAAGGCGGGATCTGTTTTTT. Translated: CATSMGRRDLFF.

This clonotype turned up a few times. The V and J genes are TRBV6-1 and TRBJ1-1; 9 positions agree with TRBD1. Germline V gene lookup returns CDR1 MNHNS and CDR2 SASEGT. J gave up 3 bases and V 0 bases, and 5 bases lay outside the gene matches. The CDR3 consists of 16 residues. In nucleotides, the CDR3 is TGTGCCAGCAGTGAAGCTATAGGGGACAGGGACACTGAAGCTTTCTTT. As protein: CASSEAIGDRDTEAFF.

The chain carries TRBV2 and TRBJ1-1; 7 positions match TRBD1. With V trimmed by 7 bases and J by 1 base, 6 bases remained unmatched. This CDR3 has 14 amino acids. CDR1 and CDR2 from the germline V gene are SNHLY and FYNNEI. CDR3 nucleotides: TGTGCCAGCAATAGACAGGGCGGGAACACTGAAGCTTTCTTT. Translation gives CASNRQGGNTEAFF.

This rearrangement joins TRBV19 to TRBJ2-4; 8 bases fit TRBD1. This CDR3 region has 13 residues. Germline CDR1 and CDR2: LNHDA and SQIVND (reference sequence). V gave up 5 bases and J gave up 7 bases; unmatched junction bases: 4. This chain's CDR3 is CASSRGQGNIQYF. CDR3 bases: TGTGCCAGTAGTCGAGGACAGGGTAACATTCAGTACTTC.

Sample share makes this clonotype medium-sized (0.01 to 0.1%). The chain employs TRBV27 and TRBJ2-3; 16 bases agree with TRBD2. Germline loops: CDR1 MNHEY, CDR2 SMNVEV (reference sequence). The CDR3 extends over 19 amino acids. V shed 4 bases, J shed 4 bases, and the junction held 11 bases outside the gene matches. CDR3 DNA sequence: TGTGCCAGCAGTTCGCCCGGGACTAGCGGGGGGGACCGATCAGATACGCAGTATTTT. Protein sequence: CASSSPGTSGGDRSDTQYF.

The chain has TRBV7-2 and TRBJ2-1; 8 bases agree with TRBD1. The junction had 3 bases not matched to a gene; V was cut back by 1 base and J by 7 bases. Germline CDR1 is SGHTA and CDR2 is FQGNSA. The CDR3 sequence is 14 residues long. CDR3 amino acids: CASSLGQGSNEQFF. CDR3 DNA: TGTGCCAGCAGCTTAGGACAGGGGAGTAATGAGCAGTTCTTC. The whole variable domain, remainder taken from reference TRBV7-2 and TRBJ2-1, is GAGVSQSPSNKVTEKGKDVELRCDPISGHTALYWYRQSLGQGLEFLIYFQGNSAPDKSGLPSDRFSAERTGGSVSTLTIQRTQQEDSAVYLCASSLGQGSNEQFFGPGTRLTVL.

This clonotype is termed medium-sized. The rearrangement joins TRBV6-4 to TRBJ2-3, with D unresolved. Germline assignment: CDR1 MRHNA and CDR2 SNTAGT. The CDR3 is 14 amino acids. The V and J ends lost 3 bases and 1 base respectively, with 8 bases between them. The DNA of the CDR3 is TGTGCCAGCAGTGAGTCGATGGGCACAGATACGCAGTATTTT. Protein: CASSESMGTDTQYF.

This clonotype was found once. The junction does not match germline at one end; this may be a read error. The chain carries TRBV11-3 and TRBJ2-2; D unclear. Germline lookup yields CDR1 SGHNT and CDR2 YENEEA. The CDR3 extends over 14 amino acids. The CDR3 DNA reads as TGCGCCAGCAGCCTAAACGTTAACACCGGGGAGCTGTTTTTT. Protein: CASSLNVNTGELFF.

This clonotype was seen more than once but under ten times. One end of the junction fails to match germline, which may point to a read error. The gene calls are TRBV4-3 and TRBJ2-5, with 8 bases matching TRBD1. This CDR3 is 18 amino acids long. Germline V CDR1 and CDR2: LGHNA, YSLEER. CDR3 DNA sequence: TGTGCCAGCAGCCAAAGCCCAGGGGGCAGGGGGCGCGGGGAGACCCAGTACTTC. This translates into CASSQSPGGRGRGETQYF.

This clonotype is termed medium-sized. CDR3: CSVSSVDSYEQYF. The CDR3 DNA follows: TGCAGCGTCTCTAGCGTCGACTCCTACGAGCAGTACTTC. The chain is built from TRBV29-1 and TRBJ2-7, with D possibly matching TRBD2 (6 bases). The CDR3 has 13 residues. Deletions cut 6 bases from V and 0 bases from J, with 12 bases between. The germline V gene encodes CDR1 SQVTM and CDR2 ANQGSEA.